The next 21 T cell receptor beta chains were all read from a single sample in a study of CD8 T cells in Susac syndrome. The RNA input was roughly 0.5 to 1 ug, and it was reverse transcribed with random hexamers. TCRdb analysed the immunoSEQ multiplex PCR reads with MiXCR anew, one entry per CDR3 protein. The sample includes about 250,000 distinct CDR3 sequences, roughly 93% of them seen just once. The sample consisted of CD4+ T cells from PBMCs. The receptors derive from a human donor with multiple sclerosis.

The J gene is TRBJ2-5, the V gene TRBV5-1; 9 positions agree with TRBD2. CDR1 is SGHRS, CDR2 YFSETQ, per germline. V lost 1 base, J lost 2 bases, and 3 bases stayed unmatched. The CDR3 contains 15 residues. CDR3 DNA: TGCGCCAGCAGCTTGACTAGCGGGTGGCAAGAGACCCAGTACTTC. Its translation: CASSLTSGWQETQYF.

The rearrangement joins TRBV28 to TRBJ1-5; 7 positions match TRBD1. CDR1 is MDHEN and CDR2 is SYDVKM in the germline V gene. The CDR3 sequence is 14 residues long. V shed 3 bases, J shed 6 bases, and the junction held 5 bases outside the gene matches. This CDR3 is CASSFRGLSQPQHF. The DNA for the CDR3 is TGTGCCAGCAGTTTCAGGGGGTTGAGTCAGCCCCAGCATTTT.

This chain links TRBV29-1 with TRBJ1-1; weak D call: TRBD1 (6 bases). This CDR3 has 14 amino acids. V lost 3 bases and J lost 10, with 21 bases in between. Germline V lookup: CDR1 SQVTM, CDR2 ANQGSEA. This chain's CDR3 is CSVDGPLGGLGAFF. The CDR3 DNA reads as TGCAGCGTTGATGGTCCCCTAGGGGGGCTAGGAGCTTTCTTT.

The J gene is TRBJ2-3, the V gene TRBV4-1; D ambiguous. The CDR3 has 13 residues. Trimming shortened V by 0 bases and J by 8 bases, and 9 bases separated the two germline ends. The germline V gene encodes CDR1 MGHRA and CDR2 YSYEKL. The CDR3 loop is CASSQDVLGTQYF. CDR3 in DNA: TGCGCCAGCAGCCAAGATGTGTTGGGTACGCAGTATTTT.

The chain has TRBV9 and TRBJ2-2; D is perhaps TRBD2 (5 bases). The CDR3 spans 15 residues. Trimming took 0 bases from V and 5 from J, leaving 11 bases between them. Per the germline V gene, CDR1 is SGDLS and CDR2 is YYNGEE. The CDR3 DNA follows: TGTGCCAGCAGCGTAGGTCCGGGAAGTACCGGGGAGCTGTTTTTT. Its translation is CASSVGPGSTGELFF.

This sequence joins TRBV20-1 and TRBJ2-7, with TRBD1 matching over 7 bases. The ends lost 4 bases at V and 3 bases at J; junction bases unmatched: 6. The V gene's germline CDR1 is DFQATT and CDR2 SNEGSKA (reference sequence). This CDR3 spans 13 amino acids. The CDR3 nucleotides read TGCAGTGCTAAAGGCCAGGGGGACTACGAGCAGTACTTC. Translating gives CSAKGQGDYEQYF.

This clonotype showed up just once. The CDR3 region is CSVDVRGQTEAFF. Written as DNA, the CDR3 is TGCAGCGTTGATGTCAGGGGGCAAACTGAAGCTTTCTTT. The rearrangement links TRBV29-1 to TRBJ1-1; TRBD1 matches 8 bases. The CDR3 has 13 amino acids. Germline loops: CDR1 SQVTM, CDR2 ANQGSEA. V lost 3 bases and J lost 5; bases outside the gene matches: 5.

This rearrangement joins TRBV19 to TRBJ1-5, with D hard to call. The V end lost 6 bases, the J end lost 0 bases, and 15 bases lay between the germline ends. Germline loops: CDR1 LNHDA, CDR2 SQIVND (reference sequence). This CDR3 is 16 amino acids long. DNA of the CDR3: TGTGCCAGTAGAGGTCAGACCAGACTTAGCAATCAGCCCCAGCATTTT. Encoded protein: CASRGQTRLSNQPQHF. Drawing the rest from reference TRBV19 and TRBJ1-5, the complete variable domain is DGGITQSPKYLFRKEGQNVTLSCEQNLNHDAMYWYRQDPGQGLRLIYYSQIVNDFQKGDIAEGYSVSREKKESFPLTVTSAQKNPTAFYLCASRGQTRLSNQPQHFGDGTRLSIL.

V usage is TRBV7-2 and J usage is TRBJ1-2, with D perhaps matching TRBD1 (5 bases). The V and J ends lost 5 bases and 0 bases respectively, with 16 bases between them. Germline CDR1 reads SGHTA; CDR2 reads FQGNSA. CDR3 length equals 16 residues. CDR3 sequence reads: CASSAGDWRTNYGYTF. In DNA form, the CDR3 reads TGTGCCAGCAGCGCGGGGGATTGGAGAACTAACTATGGCTACACCTTC.

The chain couples TRBV29-1 to TRBJ1-2, with 11 bases that match TRBD1. V shed 3 bases, J shed 7 bases, and the junction held 7 bases outside the gene matches. The CDR3 consists of 14 residues. In germline, CDR1 is SQVTM, CDR2 ANQGSEA. CDR3 amino acids: CSVEPGQGASGYTF. CDR3 in DNA: TGCAGCGTTGAGCCTGGACAGGGGGCAAGTGGCTACACCTTC.

V is TRBV5-6 and J is TRBJ2-1, with D perhaps matching TRBD1 or TRBD2 (5 bases each). The ends were cut back, 1 base at V and 3 bases at J, with 17 bases in the middle. Germline loops: CDR1 SGHDT, CDR2 YYEEEE. The CDR3 loop spans 17 amino acids. CDR3 region: CASSLTLPGRYYNEQFF. In nucleotides, the CDR3 is TGTGCCAGCAGCTTGACTTTACCGGGACGGTACTACAATGAGCAGTTCTTC.

The rearrangement uses TRBV29-1 and TRBJ1-4, with D perhaps TRBD1 (6 bases). This CDR3 contains 13 residues. In germline, CDR1 is SQVTM, CDR2 ANQGSEA. V gave up 3 bases and J gave up 5 bases, with 10 bases separating them. The CDR3 protein is CSVETGLNEKLFF. The CDR3 DNA reads as TGCAGCGTTGAGACAGGTCTGAATGAAAAACTGTTTTTT.

The chain has TRBV12-3 or TRBV12-4 and TRBJ2-5, with unresolved D. V was clipped by 2 bases and J by 2 bases, with 15 bases between them. The CDR3 length is 16 residues. The CDR3 region is CASSLFGVGYQETQYF. CDR3 sequence (DNA): TGTGCCAGCAGTTTATTCGGCGTGGGGTATCAAGAGACCCAGTACTTC.

The chain employs TRBV3-1 and TRBJ1-1; no reliable D call. The V end was cut by 2 bases, the J end by 2 bases, with 3 bases between. This CDR3 is 12 amino acids long. Germline-derived CDR1 and CDR2 are LGHDT and YNNKEL (reference sequence). In DNA, the CDR3 is TGTGCCAGCAGCCAAATTAACACTGAAGCTTTCTTT. Translated, it gives CASSQINTEAFF.

V is TRBV27 and J is TRBJ2-7; D might be TRBD2 (5 bases). Germline-derived CDR1 and CDR2 are MNHEY and SMNVEV (reference sequence). The CDR3 runs 17 residues. Trimming removed 2 bases from V and 4 bases from J, with 21 bases in between. The CDR3 protein is CASSLRPPGSPLYEQYV. In nucleotides, the CDR3 is TGTGCCAGCAGTTTACGGCCTCCGGGGAGTCCCCTGTACGAGCAGTACGTC.

The chain uses TRBV19 and TRBJ2-7; no clear D gene. V was shortened by 3 bases and J by 5 bases, with 11 bases between the two germline ends. This CDR3 has 13 amino acids. Germline V gives CDR1 LNHDA, CDR2 SQIVND (reference sequence). CDR3 in DNA: TGTGCCAGTAGTATTTCAGGAGTCCACGAGCAGTACTTC. Its translation is CASSISGVHEQYF.

The V gene is TRBV28, the J gene TRBJ2-1; TRBD2 matches 10 bases. V was clipped by 6 bases and J by 3 bases; unmatched bases: 5. The germline V gene encodes CDR1 MDHEN and CDR2 SYDVKM. The CDR3 sequence is 15 residues long. The CDR3: CASSRTSGIYNEQFF. CDR3 in DNA: TGTGCCAGCAGCAGGACTAGCGGCATCTACAATGAGCAGTTCTTC. The variable domain in full, with the rest retrieved from reference TRBV28 and TRBJ2-1, is DVKVTQSSRYLVKRTGEKVFLECVQDMDHENMFWYRQDPGLGLRLIYFSYDVKMKEKGDIPEGYSVSREKKERFSLILESASTNQTSMYLCASSRTSGIYNEQFFGPGTRLTVL.

The chain carries TRBV3-1 and TRBJ1-3; D gene uncertain. In germline, CDR1 is LGHDT, CDR2 YNNKEL (reference sequence). The CDR3 is 15 residues long. Trimming removed 4 bases from V and 0 bases from J, with 10 bases in between. The CDR3 is CASSPRAGSGNTIYF. The CDR3 DNA reads TGTGCCAGCAGCCCCCGGGCGGGCTCTGGAAACACCATATATTTT.

The chain uses TRBV20-1 and TRBJ1-5; TRBD1 matches at 10 bases. After removal of 4 bases from V and 2 bases from J, the junction contained 5 bases not matched to a gene. This CDR3 contains 15 residues. Per the germline V gene, CDR1 is DFQATT and CDR2 is SNEGSKA (reference sequence). The CDR3 spells CSAKGGTGGNQPQHF. The CDR3 DNA is TGCAGTGCTAAGGGTGGGACAGGGGGCAATCAGCCCCAGCATTTT.

This chain links TRBV5-1 with TRBJ2-5; D is possibly TRBD1 (5 bases). The germline V gene encodes CDR1 SGHRS and CDR2 YFSETQ. There are 14 residues in the CDR3. V lost 2 bases, J lost 5 bases, and 13 bases lay in between. For the CDR3, the DNA is TGCGCCAGCAGCTTCACACCAGGGCAGGAGACCCAGTACTTC. Protein: CASSFTPGQETQYF. The entire variable domain, with the rest obtained from reference TRBV5-1 and TRBJ2-5, is as follows: KAGVTQTPRYLIKTRGQQVTLSCSPISGHRSVSWYQQTPGQGLQFLFEYFSETQRNKGNFPGRFSGRQFSNSRSEMNVSTLELGDSALYLCASSFTPGQETQYFGPGTRLLVL.

The V gene is TRBV6-5, the J gene TRBJ2-2, with D possibly being TRBD2 (5 bases). CDR1 is MNHEY, CDR2 SVGAGI, per germline. V was clipped by 7 bases and J by 7 bases, with 16 bases between them. The CDR3 totals 14 residues. In DNA form, the CDR3 reads TGTGCCAGCACCAGGACTCCTCGGGGCGGGGAGCTGTTTTTT. Its protein product is CASTRTPRGGELFF.